This passage covers 2 T cell receptor beta chains from one sample sequenced in a study of Ad26.COV2.S vaccination and SARS-CoV-2 variants. Repertoires were generated with immunoSEQ multiplex PCR, while TCRdb's copy carries only in-frame clones and drops some. The repertoire consists of about 430,000 clones, with 75% to 95% occurring once and the leading ten covering 9% to 15%. The sample's treatment: roughly 20 received Ad26.COV2.S at low or high dose, single or two shots; roughly five received placebo; per-sample allocation not given. Sampling occurred on day 63 after the first vaccine or placebo injection. The starting material was peripheral blood, obtained in a trial of Ad26.COV2.S vaccine versus placebo. The receptors come from a person between 18 and 65 years old who received the Ad26.COV2.S COVID-19 vaccine or a placebo.

The chain combines TRBV20-1 with TRBJ1-5, with TRBD1 as a possible D gene (5 bases). The ends were cut back, 3 bases at V and 4 bases at J, with 10 bases in the middle. Germline V gene data show CDR1 as DFQATT and CDR2 as SNEGSKA (reference sequence). The CDR3 length is 13 residues. The CDR3 loop is CSASSQGNQPQHF. The DNA for the CDR3 is TGCAGTGCTAGTAGTCAGGGAAATCAGCCCCAGCATTTT.

V gene TRBV6-5 combines with J gene TRBJ1-4, with 7 positions matching TRBD1. In germline, CDR1 is MNHEY, CDR2 SVGAGI. Trimming removed 5 bases from V and 8 bases from J; junction bases left unmatched: 11. The CDR3 covers 15 residues. The DNA of the CDR3 is TGTGCCAGCAGTCCTAAGACAGGGAGGGACGAAAAACTGTTTTTT. Encoded protein: CASSPKTGRDEKLFF.